Listed below are T cell receptor beta chains from one sample, sequenced in a study of blood T cell repertoires in COVID-19. Clones were sequenced by immunoSEQ multiplex PCR, and TCRdb holds only the in-frame ones, with some missing. The profile shows approximately 200,000 clones, 84% of them singletons. Material: PBMCs or T cells enriched from blood (not recorded which). These receptors came from a woman in her twenties or thirties who had recovered from COVID-19. CDR3s include the opening cysteine and the closing phenylalanine or tryptophan.

TRBV9 CASSPRQEINTEAFF
TRBV7-9 CASSLNQASEKLFF
TRBV4-1 CASSRLEGSGTGELFF
TRBV7-2 CASSLAGAGTEAFF
TRBV19 CASSIGGGANTGELFF
TRBV7-2 CASSWGQGTQPQHF
TRBV11-2 CASSSLRDYNEQFF
TRBV11-2 CASSFSGAGKNEAFF
TRBV10-3 CAISESTGVNEKLFF
TRBV7-7 CASSLAGASYNEQFF
TRBV12-3/TRBV12-4 CASVWATFYGYTF
TRBV5-1 CASSLGGPGELFF
TRBV30 CALARDRWTSGKLKGSYEQYF
TRBV3-1/TRBV3-2 CASSQLTPGQGAYEQYF
TRBV28 CASSSTGVGNTIYF
TRBV7-2 CASSLVSGGTDTQYF
TRBV18 CASSPRDPGQGRTDTQYF
TRBV30 CAWSVRGGGNQPQHF
TRBV27 CASSLGSYNEQFF
TRBV2 CASSESGLSPLNTEAFF
TRBV18 CASSPQGANTQYF
TRBV20-1 CSVDRTETQYF
TRBV21-1 CASSVDKLGLAGDYNEQFF
TRBV24-1 CATSEPGYGLRETQYF
TRBV7-9 CASSPAGGTEAFF
TRBV4-2 CASRGPGDIQYF
TRBV10-3 CAISESGQGKNEQYF
TRBV5-5 CASSFPTGENSPLHF
TRBV6-2/TRBV6-3 CASSFMNQPQHF
TRBV19 CASRKAQGAPNQPQHF
TRBV3-1/TRBV3-2 CASSQEIRGVAKETQYF
TRBV29-1 CSVGSGTGGGGYTF
TRBV28 CASSLPQVNGYTF
TRBV6-2/TRBV6-3 CASSYSRASGGHYNEQFF
TRBV7-8 CASSFGTSSYEQYF
TRBV6-1 CASSEGDTYEKLFF
TRBV2 CASSPRQGANEEQFF
TRBV2 CASSEAQRTYEKSIRNEQFF
TRBV5-6 CASSLTAGNEKLFF
TRBV5-1 CASSPGLARAGELFF
TRBV5-1 CASSLTAQSSGNTIYF
TRBV21-1 CASTGGNRGNQPQHF
TRBV12-5 CASGLGIGELFF
TRBV28 CASSGPVSNQPQHF
TRBV28 CASSLSRGFTEAFF
TRBV5-4 CASSGDRYQETQYF
TRBV3-1/TRBV3-2 CASSPGTGFYGYTF
TRBV5-1 CASSATTSQETQYF
TRBV6-1 CASSEDTRSGNTIYF
TRBV5-1 CASSWGDRPEAFF
TRBV9 CASSIGPGILSAEGEQFF